This T cell receptor beta chain emerged from a study of CXCR3 chemokines and chemotherapy response in bladder cancer (dated by TCRdb to between 2022 and 2023). Regarding the complete study: The study tested whether activity of the CXCR3 chemokine system within human bladder cancer tumors predicted response to chemotherapy.

This clonotype was recorded many times. No antigen is known for it. The record has no base qualities; no much larger clone is one base away. Receptor libraries were prepared by PCR. This sample was sequenced with an Illumina HiSeq 2500. TCRdb trimmed the raw reads at Q25, called clones with MiXCR and kept productive beta chains. CDR3 protein sequences are deduplicated, and each keeps its most common genes and DNA. The sample contains about 8,900 distinct CDR3 sequences, roughly 23% of them found a single time. The ten largest clones add up to around 9.5% of the sample. This TCR came from a human donor with bladder cancer that did not respond to neoadjuvant chemotherapy. Sampling was carried out from a patient whose treatment included neoadjuvant chemotherapy.

CDR3 sequence: CASSPTGDYGYTF. The DNA sequence follows: TGTGCCAGCAGTCCCACAGGTGACTATGGCTACACCTTC. Recombination linked TRBV27 to TRBJ1-2; the D gene is perhaps TRBD1, on 5 matching bases. V and J are truncated by 5 bases and 3 bases respectively, leaving an intervening sequence of 10 bases. The CDR3 numbers 13 residues from cysteine through phenylalanine. Only the CDR3 DNA stays, 39 bases, in frame from base 1. CDR1 and CDR2 are read off the germline V gene (reference sequence) as MNHEY and SMNVEV.